What follows are 24 T cell receptor beta chains derived from one specimen sequenced in a study of blood T cell repertoires in COVID-19. The table came from immunoSEQ multiplex PCR; TCRdb's copy has only in-frame clones and leaves some out. Among 200,000 or so clones listed, over 75% were seen once. The sequenced material came from peripheral blood. These TCRs come from a man aged 50-60 years with COVID-19, enrolled during active disease.

The chain recombines TRBV2 with TRBJ1-2, with D possibly being TRBD1 (5 bases). In germline, CDR1 is SNHLY, CDR2 FYNNEI. The CDR3 spans 14 residues. The ends were cut back, 6 bases at V and 7 bases at J, with 18 bases in the middle. The DNA for the CDR3 is TGTGCCAGCAGGGATCGGGGGGATTTAGGTGGCTACACCTTC. This sequence encodes CASRDRGDLGGYTF.

This sequence joins TRBV3-1 (or the pseudogene TRBV3-2) and TRBJ2-2, with D unresolved. The CDR3 extends over 16 amino acids. Germline CDR1 reads LGHDT; CDR2 reads YNNKEL (reference sequence). V lost 3 bases, J lost 5 bases, and 16 bases lay in between. This chain's CDR3 is CASSQAESIVTGELFF. The DNA for the CDR3 is TGTGCCAGCAGCCAGGCGGAATCAATCGTGACCGGGGAGCTGTTTTTT.

V and J are TRBV5-1 and TRBJ1-6; TRBD1 aligns across 7 bases. The CDR3 totals 14 residues. Germline V lookup: CDR1 SGHRS, CDR2 YFSETQ. Trimming cost V 2 bases and J 5 bases; bases outside gene matches: 1. The CDR3 coding sequence is TGCGCCAGCAGCTTCCAGGGGGATAATTCACCCCTCCACTTT. Translating gives CASSFQGDNSPLHF.

The chain couples TRBV6-1 to TRBJ2-5; 14 bases are a match to TRBD2. J lost 0 bases, V lost 2 bases, and 17 bases had no gene match. The CDR3 is 22 residues long. CDR1 and CDR2 from the germline V gene are MNHNS and SASEGT. The CDR3 protein is CASSESPGLAGVTLSHQETQYF. The DNA of the CDR3 is TGTGCCAGCAGTGAAAGCCCGGGACTAGCGGGAGTCACTCTCTCCCACCAAGAGACCCAGTACTTC.

The CDR3 spells CASSLVPGLGDTQYF. DNA for the CDR3: TGCGCCAGCAGCTTAGTCCCGGGACTAGGAGATACGCAGTATTTT. This chain connects TRBV5-1 to TRBJ2-3, with TRBD2 matching 8 bases. The CDR3 totals 15 residues. The germline CDR1 and CDR2 sequences are SGHRS and YFSETQ. V shed 2 bases and J 5 bases; nucleotides not matched to a gene: 7.

The genes are TRBV11-2 and TRBJ2-7, with 9 nucleotides matching TRBD1. V lost 6 bases and J lost 2; bases outside the gene matches: 8. This CDR3 is built from 15 residues. Per germline, CDR1 SGHAT and CDR2 FQNNGV. In DNA form, the CDR3 reads TGTGCCAGCAGACTGACAGGGGGAGTAACCTACGAGCAGTACTTC. Translation: CASRLTGGVTYEQYF. The full variable domain, rest sourced from reference TRBV11-2 and TRBJ2-7, is EAGVAQSPRYKIIEKRQSVAFWCNPISGHATLYWYQQILGQGPKLLIQFQNNGVVDDSQLPKDRFSAERLKGVDSTLKIQPAKLEDSAVYLCASRLTGGVTYEQYFGPGTRLTVT.

This chain links TRBV3-1 (or the pseudogene TRBV3-2) with TRBJ1-1; TRBD1 matches 9 bases. Germline V gene sequence: CDR1 LGHDT, CDR2 YNNKEL (reference sequence). The CDR3 totals 13 residues. The trim removed 5 bases at V and 8 bases at J, leaving 6 bases unmatched. Written as DNA, the CDR3 is TGTGCCAGCAGCATTAGACAGGGGGGAGAAGCTTTCTTT. Its translation is CASSIRQGGEAFF.

The V gene is TRBV6-5, the J gene TRBJ2-7; 7 bases are shared with TRBD1. CDR1 is MNHEY and CDR2 is SVGAGI in the germline V gene. This CDR3 is built from 13 residues. Trimming at V came to 10 bases and at J to 3 bases, leaving 9 bases not matched to a gene. The CDR3 region has the DNA TGTGCCACTCACGACAGGGCTCACTACGAGCAGTACTTC. Its translation is CATHDRAHYEQYF.

The chain recombines TRBV11-2 with TRBJ1-2; 8 bases fit TRBD1. The germline gives CDR1 SGHAT, CDR2 FQNNGV. CDR3 length equals 15 residues. The ends lost 1 base at V and 8 bases at J; junction bases unmatched: 9. CDR3 sequence reads: CASSLAGQGGGGYTF. CDR3 in DNA: TGTGCCAGCAGCTTAGCTGGACAGGGAGGAGGCGGCTACACCTTC. Full variable domain (outside the CDR3, taken from reference TRBV11-2 and TRBJ1-2): EAGVAQSPRYKIIEKRQSVAFWCNPISGHATLYWYQQILGQGPKLLIQFQNNGVVDDSQLPKDRFSAERLKGVDSTLKIQPAKLEDSAVYLCASSLAGQGGGGYTFGSGTRLTVV.

This sequence joins TRBV24-1 and TRBJ2-1; possible D gene TRBD1, 5 bases. Germline V gives CDR1 KGHDR, CDR2 SFDVKD. This CDR3 comprises 13 residues. V shed 5 bases and J shed 10 bases, with 14 bases lying between them. The CDR3 is CATSALLDREQFF. CDR3 nucleotide sequence: TGTGCCACCAGTGCCCTCCTAGACAGAGAGCAGTTCTTC.

The chain joins TRBV19 to TRBJ2-3, with TRBD2 matching over 11 bases. The ends lost 6 bases at V and 3 bases at J; junction bases unmatched: 5. Germline loops: CDR1 LNHDA, CDR2 SQIVND (reference sequence). The CDR3 is 15 amino acids. The CDR3 nucleotides are TGTGCCAGTAGGCTAGCGGGAGGATTTACAGATACGCAGTATTTT. Translating gives CASRLAGGFTDTQYF.

The chain uses TRBV7-8 and TRBJ2-3, with TRBD2 matching over 7 bases. From germline, CDR1 is SGHVS and CDR2 FQNEAQ. Trimming took 3 bases from V and 2 from J; bases not matched to a gene: 2. The CDR3 spans 14 residues. The DNA of the CDR3 is TGTGCCAGCAGCTTTGCGGGGGTCACAGATACGCAGTATTTT. Its protein is CASSFAGVTDTQYF.

The chain carries TRBV12-3 or TRBV12-4 and TRBJ2-7, with 7 positions matching TRBD2. V dropped 8 bases and J dropped 4; count of bases not matched to a gene: 8. The CDR3 consists of 13 residues. The DNA of the CDR3 is TGTGCCAGCGGGGGAGGGGTCGCATACGAGCAGTACTTC. As protein: CASGGGVAYEQYF.

The V and J genes are TRBV9 and TRBJ1-4; a possible D gene is TRBD1 (5 bases). Trimming took 0 bases from V and 4 from J, leaving 10 bases between them. The CDR3 totals 15 residues. Germline CDR1 is SGDLS and CDR2 is YYNGEE. CDR3 sequence: CASSVEGHGNEKLFF. The DNA for the CDR3 is TGTGCCAGCAGCGTAGAGGGGCATGGTAATGAAAAACTGTTTTTT.

The rearrangement uses TRBV27 and TRBJ2-1; D is unclear. V dropped 0 bases and J dropped 0 bases, with 12 bases sitting between them. CDR1 and CDR2 from the germline V gene are MNHEY and SMNVEV (reference sequence). The CDR3 has 17 amino acids. This CDR3 reads CASSLSRPWSSYNEQFF. CDR3 nucleotides: TGTGCCAGCAGTTTATCGAGGCCCTGGAGCTCCTACAATGAGCAGTTCTTC.

V and J are TRBV7-8 and TRBJ2-1; possible D gene TRBD2, 5 bases. V lost 7 bases and J lost 0, with 13 bases in between. CDR1 and CDR2 (germline): SGHVS, FQNEAQ. CDR3 size: 15 residues. CDR3: CASTARGSSYNEQFF. CDR3 bases: TGTGCCAGCACCGCCAGAGGGAGCTCCTACAATGAGCAGTTCTTC.

V gene TRBV11-2 combines with J gene TRBJ2-1; 10 bases align to TRBD2. This CDR3 is built from 15 residues. Germline assignment: CDR1 SGHAT and CDR2 FQNNGV. The J segment lost 8 bases and the V segment lost 1 base, leaving 5 bases of the junction unmatched. The CDR3 nucleotides read TGTGCCAGCAGCTTAGGAGCGGGGGGGGTTTATGAGCAGTTCTTC. It specifies CASSLGAGGVYEQFF.

This chain connects TRBV3-1 (or the pseudogene TRBV3-2) to TRBJ2-1; 7 bases line up with TRBD2. V shed 4 bases, J shed 2 bases, and the junction held 5 bases outside the gene matches. Germline V gene data show CDR1 as LGHDT and CDR2 as YNNKEL (reference sequence). This CDR3 is 15 amino acids long. Written as DNA, the CDR3 is TGTGCCAGCAGCCCAGGACTAGGTCCCTACAATGAGCAGTTCTTC. Encoded protein: CASSPGLGPYNEQFF.

This chain's CDR3 is CASSWDRDAGELFF. The CDR3 DNA reads TGTGCCAGCAGTTGGGACAGGGATGCCGGGGAGCTGTTTTTT. V is TRBV27 and J is TRBJ2-2, with 9 bases aligning to TRBD1. The CDR3 length is 14 residues. With V trimmed by 4 bases and J by 6 bases, 3 bases remained unmatched. CDR1 and CDR2 from the germline V gene are MNHEY and SMNVEV (reference sequence).

V usage is TRBV7-3 and J usage is TRBJ2-2; 8 bases are shared with TRBD1. CDR1 SGHTA and CDR2 FQGTGA come from the germline V gene. J lost 6 bases, V lost 4 bases, and 1 base had no gene match. There are 13 residues in the CDR3. This CDR3 reads CASSWTGSGELFF. The CDR3 nucleotides are TGTGCCAGCAGCTGGACAGGGTCCGGGGAGCTGTTTTTT.

As DNA, the CDR3 is TGCGCCAGCAGCTTCGGCGGCAACACCGGGGAGCTGTTTTTT. This encodes CASSFGGNTGELFF. The rearrangement joins TRBV5-1 to TRBJ2-2; D is undetermined. The V end lost 2 bases, the J end lost 2 bases, and 7 bases lay between the germline ends. CDR3 length: 14 residues. Germline-derived CDR1 and CDR2 are SGHRS and YFSETQ.

V and J are TRBV7-2 and TRBJ1-5, with a weak D call TRBD1 (6 bases). The CDR3 loop spans 15 amino acids. The germline V and J ends were trimmed by 5 bases and 7 bases, with 18 bases remaining between them. Looked up from germline, CDR1 is SGHTA and CDR2 is FQGNSA. CDR3 in amino acids: CASSPQQGQGQPQHF. CDR3 nucleotides: TGTGCCAGCAGCCCACAACAGGGCCAAGGGCAGCCCCAGCATTTT.

This chain connects TRBV6-5 to TRBJ1-2; 10 positions match TRBD1. The CDR3 spans 16 residues. V shed 2 bases, J shed 5 bases, and the junction held 8 bases outside the gene matches. Germline values: CDR1 MNHEY, CDR2 SVGAGI. In DNA, the CDR3 is TGTGCCAGCAGTTACACCCTCGGACAGGGGGGATATGGCTACACCTTC. Encoded protein: CASSYTLGQGGYGYTF.

As DNA, the CDR3 is TGTGCCAGCAGTTTAGTGGGACAGGGGGCGCCCTCTGGGGCCAACGTCCTGACTTTC. It yields the protein CASSLVGQGAPSGANVLTF. The rearrangement uses TRBV28 and TRBJ2-6; TRBD1 matches 12 bases. Germline CDR1 reads MDHEN; CDR2 reads SYDVKM. J was trimmed by 0 bases and V by 2 bases; bases with no gene match: 5. The CDR3 loop spans 19 amino acids.